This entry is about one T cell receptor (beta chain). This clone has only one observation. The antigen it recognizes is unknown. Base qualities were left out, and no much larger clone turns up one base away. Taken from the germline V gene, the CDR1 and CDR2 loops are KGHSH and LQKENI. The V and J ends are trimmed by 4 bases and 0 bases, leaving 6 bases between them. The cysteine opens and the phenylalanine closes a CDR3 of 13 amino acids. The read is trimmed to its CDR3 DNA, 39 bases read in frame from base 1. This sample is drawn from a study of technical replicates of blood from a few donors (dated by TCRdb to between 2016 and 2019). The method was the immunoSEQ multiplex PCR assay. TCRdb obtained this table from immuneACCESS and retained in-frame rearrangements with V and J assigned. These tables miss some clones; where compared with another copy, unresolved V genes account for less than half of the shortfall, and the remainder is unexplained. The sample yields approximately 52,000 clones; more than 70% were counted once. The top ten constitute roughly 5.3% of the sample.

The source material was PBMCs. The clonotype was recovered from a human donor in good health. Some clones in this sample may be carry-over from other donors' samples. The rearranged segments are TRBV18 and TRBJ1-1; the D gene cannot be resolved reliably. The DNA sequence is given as TGTGCCAGCTCACTCCAAATGAACACTGAAGCTTTCTTT. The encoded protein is CASSLQMNTEAFF.